This T cell receptor (beta chain) is drawn from a study of Ad26.COV2.S vaccination and SARS-CoV-2 variants. Study summary: The donor was enrolled in the Ad26.COV2.S arm of the COV1001 trial. Participants got Ad26.COV2.S intramuscularly, once or twice 56 days apart. Study conclusions and caveats: Placebo recipients and vaccine recipients were similar in non-spike TCR breadth. Reportedly, spike-specific CD8+ and CD4+ T cell responses achieved substantial breadth once vaccination had taken place.

This CDR3 region has 11 residues. CDR1 and CDR2 from the germline V gene are SEHNR and FQNEAQ (reference sequence). The V end was cut by 2 bases, the J end by 6 bases, with 4 bases between. The treatment here: 19 received Ad26.COV2.S at low or high dose, single or two shots; about 5 received placebo; per-sample allocation not given. Day 63 following the first vaccine or placebo injection was when the samples were taken. The sample holds one count of this clone. Its specificity is not known. Clones were sequenced by immunoSEQ multiplex PCR, and TCRdb holds only the in-frame ones, with some missing. Of 320,000 or so clones in the sample, almost 90% were seen once.

V is TRBV7-9 and J is TRBJ1-2, with D hard to call. The sequencing used peripheral blood, collected in a trial of Ad26.COV2.S vaccine versus placebo. The receptor comes from a person aged 18-65 years who received the Ad26.COV2.S COVID-19 vaccine or a placebo. The CDR3 protein is CASSLLNGYTF. The CDR3 coding sequence is TGTGCCAGCAGCTTACTTAATGGCTACACCTTC.